This is a list of T cell receptor beta chains from one sample in a study of identical twins. Each CDR3 protein is one row after TCRdb ran MiXCR on the 5' RACE reads. The table has about 530,000 distinct CDR3 sequences, approximately 20% seen once. The sample was also reused in another study, on yellow fever vaccine responses in identical twins.

Sequenced sample: CD4+ T cells sorted from blood. The source is a woman aged 18-29 years in good health. CDR3s include the opening cysteine and the closing phenylalanine or tryptophan. A D gene is named only where the DNA matches it firmly.

j_call d_call v_call cdr3_aa
TRBJ1-6 TRBD1 TRBV10-3 CAISPTGGNSPLHF
TRBJ2-1 NA TRBV7-2 CASSTHSGIDNEQFF
TRBJ2-2 TRBD1 TRBV5-1 CASRGRTGIPPNTGELFF
TRBJ2-3 NA TRBV7-9 CASSPLGVQGTDTQYF
TRBJ2-7 NA TRBV20-1 CSARAELYEQYF
TRBJ2-5 TRBD2 TRBV2 CASSEGGSGSRRETQYF
TRBJ1-2 NA TRBV11-3 CASSSGGITNYGYTF
TRBJ2-1 TRBD1 TRBV10-3 CAISTRTGAYNEQFF
TRBJ2-7 NA TRBV15 CATSRDARPYEQYF
TRBJ2-1 NA TRBV12-3/TRBV12-4 CASSRDSYVSEQFF
TRBJ2-7 TRBD1 TRBV5-1 CASSLTGAPYEQYF
TRBJ1-4 NA TRBV27 CASNSWGSEKLFF
TRBJ2-1 TRBD1 TRBV5-1 CASSSRIGTGGRNEQFF
TRBJ1-1 NA TRBV10-3 CAITSDIRDTEAFF
TRBJ2-1 NA TRBV7-6 CASSAQQGYNEQFF
TRBJ2-1 NA TRBV5-1 CASSLRGNTYNEQFF
TRBJ2-2 TRBD1 TRBV2 CASIGGQVGGELFF
TRBJ2-4 NA TRBV12-3/TRBV12-4 CASSLAQQVAKNIQYF
TRBJ2-3 NA TRBV4-1 CASSQDPSDSTDTQYF